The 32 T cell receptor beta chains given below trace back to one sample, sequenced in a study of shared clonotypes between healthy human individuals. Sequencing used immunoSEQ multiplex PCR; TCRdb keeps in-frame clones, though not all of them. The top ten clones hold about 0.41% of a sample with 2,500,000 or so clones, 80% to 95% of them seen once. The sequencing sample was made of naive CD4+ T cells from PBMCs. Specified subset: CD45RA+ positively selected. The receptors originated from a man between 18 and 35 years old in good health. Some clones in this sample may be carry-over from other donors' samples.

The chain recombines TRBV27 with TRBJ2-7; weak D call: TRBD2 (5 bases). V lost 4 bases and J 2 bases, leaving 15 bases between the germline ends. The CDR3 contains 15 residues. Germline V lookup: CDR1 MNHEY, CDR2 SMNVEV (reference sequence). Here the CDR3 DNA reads TGTGCCAGCAGTTCACTAGACGGTTTCGCCTACGAGCAGTACTTC. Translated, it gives CASSSLDGFAYEQYF.

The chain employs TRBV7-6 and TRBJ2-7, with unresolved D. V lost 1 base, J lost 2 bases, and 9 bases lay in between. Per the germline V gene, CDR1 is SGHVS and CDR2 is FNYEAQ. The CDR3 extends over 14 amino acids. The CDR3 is CASSLGAYPYEQYF. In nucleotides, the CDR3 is TGTGCCAGCAGCTTAGGTGCCTACCCCTACGAGCAGTACTTC.

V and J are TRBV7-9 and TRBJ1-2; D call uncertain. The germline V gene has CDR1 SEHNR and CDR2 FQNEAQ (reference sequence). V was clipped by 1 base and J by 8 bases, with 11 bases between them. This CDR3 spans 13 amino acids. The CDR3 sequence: CASSLEAGRGYTF. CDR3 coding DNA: TGTGCCAGCAGCTTAGAGGCTGGGCGCGGCTACACCTTC.

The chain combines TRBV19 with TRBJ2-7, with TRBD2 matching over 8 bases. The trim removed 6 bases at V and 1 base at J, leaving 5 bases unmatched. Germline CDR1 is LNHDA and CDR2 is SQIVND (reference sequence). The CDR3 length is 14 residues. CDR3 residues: CASSAGGGSYEQYF. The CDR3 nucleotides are TGTGCCAGTAGCGCCGGGGGGGGATCCTACGAGCAGTACTTC.

The CDR3 region is CAWIMGLGLRDAFF. Here the CDR3 DNA reads TGTGCCTGGATAATGGGACTGGGCCTTAGGGACGCTTTCTTT. The chain is built from TRBV30 and TRBJ1-1, with D perhaps TRBD1 (5 bases). Germline V CDR1 and CDR2: GTSNPN, SVGIG (reference sequence). The CDR3 consists of 14 residues. V was shortened by 4 bases and J by 11 bases, with 23 bases between the two germline ends.

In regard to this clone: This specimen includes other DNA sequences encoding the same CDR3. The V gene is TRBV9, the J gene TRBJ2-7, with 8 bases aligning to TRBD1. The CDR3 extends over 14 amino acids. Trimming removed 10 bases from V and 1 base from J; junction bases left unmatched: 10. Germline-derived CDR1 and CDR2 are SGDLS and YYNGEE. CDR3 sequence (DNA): TGTGCCTCAAACCCAGGGGGCAGTTCCTACGAGCAGTACTTC. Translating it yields CASNPGGSSYEQYF.

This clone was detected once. As DNA, the CDR3 is TGCGCCAGCACAGAACAGGGGGTGAATAATTCACCCCTCCACTTT. This translates into CASTEQGVNNSPLHF. This chain connects TRBV5-1 to TRBJ1-6; TRBD1 matches at 8 bases. The germline gives CDR1 SGHRS, CDR2 YFSETQ. This CDR3 has 15 amino acids. The V segment lost 6 bases and the J segment 5 bases; nucleotides outside the gene matches: 7.

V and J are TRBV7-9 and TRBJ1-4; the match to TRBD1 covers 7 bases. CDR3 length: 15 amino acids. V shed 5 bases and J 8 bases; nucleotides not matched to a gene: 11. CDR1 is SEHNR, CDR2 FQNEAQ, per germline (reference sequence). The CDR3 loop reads CASSPRQGISEKLFF. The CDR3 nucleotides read TGTGCCAGCAGCCCACGACAGGGTATTTCCGAAAAACTGTTTTTT. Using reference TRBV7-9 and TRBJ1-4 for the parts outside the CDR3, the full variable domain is DTGVSQNPRHKITKRGQNVTFRCDPISEHNRLYWYRQTLGQGPEFLTYFQNEAQLEKSRLLSDRFSAERPKGSFSTLEIQRTEQGDSAMYLCASSPRQGISEKLFFGSGTQLSVL.

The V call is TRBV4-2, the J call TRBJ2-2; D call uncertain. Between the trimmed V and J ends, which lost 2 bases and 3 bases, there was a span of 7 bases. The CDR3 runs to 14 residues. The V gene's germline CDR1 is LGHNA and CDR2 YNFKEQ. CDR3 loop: CASSQSWDTGELFF. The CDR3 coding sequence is TGTGCCAGCAGCCAATCCTGGGACACCGGGGAGCTGTTTTTT.

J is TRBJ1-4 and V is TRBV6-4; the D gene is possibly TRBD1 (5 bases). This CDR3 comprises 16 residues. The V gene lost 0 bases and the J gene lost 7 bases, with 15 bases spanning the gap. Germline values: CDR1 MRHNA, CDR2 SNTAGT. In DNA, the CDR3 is TGTGCCAGCAGTGACTCACGAGGGGAGGTGGTTGAAAAACTGTTTTTT. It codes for CASSDSRGEVVEKLFF.

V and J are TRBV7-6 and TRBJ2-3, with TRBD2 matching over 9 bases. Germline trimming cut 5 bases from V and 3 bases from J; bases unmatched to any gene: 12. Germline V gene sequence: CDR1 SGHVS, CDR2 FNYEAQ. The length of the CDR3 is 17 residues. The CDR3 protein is CASSPHPRREGTDTQYF. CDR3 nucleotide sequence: TGTGCCAGCAGCCCACACCCAAGGCGGGAGGGTACAGATACGCAGTATTTT. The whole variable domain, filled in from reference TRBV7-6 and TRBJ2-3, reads GAGVSQSPRYKVTKRGQDVALRCDPISGHVSLYWYRQALGQGPEFLTYFNYEAQQDKSGLPNDRFSAERPEGSISTLTIQRTEQRDSAMYRCASSPHPRREGTDTQYFGPGTRLTVL.

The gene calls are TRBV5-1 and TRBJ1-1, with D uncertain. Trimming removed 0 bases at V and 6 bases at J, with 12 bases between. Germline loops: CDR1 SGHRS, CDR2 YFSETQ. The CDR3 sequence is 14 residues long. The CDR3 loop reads CASSLGPPASEAFF. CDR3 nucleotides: TGCGCCAGCAGCTTGGGACCACCGGCCTCTGAAGCTTTCTTT.

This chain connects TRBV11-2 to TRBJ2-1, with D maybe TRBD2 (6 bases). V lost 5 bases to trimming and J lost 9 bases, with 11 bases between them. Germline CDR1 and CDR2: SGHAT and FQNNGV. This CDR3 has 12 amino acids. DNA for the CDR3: TGTGCCAGCAGCCGCGGGGAAACTGAGCAGTTCTTC. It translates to CASSRGETEQFF.

The CDR3, as DNA: TGCGCCAGCAGTGATGTTGCCTATGGCTACACCTTC. This encodes CASSDVAYGYTF. V usage is TRBV10-1 and J usage is TRBJ1-2; the D is unclear. CDR3 size: 12 residues. Deletions cut 3 bases from V and 4 bases from J, with 6 bases between. Germline CDR1 reads WNHNN; CDR2 reads SYGVQD (reference sequence).

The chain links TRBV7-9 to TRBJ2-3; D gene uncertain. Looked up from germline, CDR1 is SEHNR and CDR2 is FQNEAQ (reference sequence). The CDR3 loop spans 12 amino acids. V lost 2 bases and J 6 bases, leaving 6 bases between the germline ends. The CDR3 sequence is CASSLIMDTQYF. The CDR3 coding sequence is TGTGCCAGCAGCTTAATCATGGATACGCAGTATTTT. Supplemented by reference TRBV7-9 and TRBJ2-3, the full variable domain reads DTGVSQNPRHKITKRGQNVTFRCDPISEHNRLYWYRQTLGQGPEFLTYFQNEAQLEKSRLLSDRFSAERPKGSFSTLEIQRTEQGDSAMYLCASSLIMDTQYFGPGTRLTVL.

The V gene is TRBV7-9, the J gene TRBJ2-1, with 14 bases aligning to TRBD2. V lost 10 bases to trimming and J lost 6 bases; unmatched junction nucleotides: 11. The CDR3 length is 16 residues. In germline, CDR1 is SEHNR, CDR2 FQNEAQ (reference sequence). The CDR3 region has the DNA TGTGCCACCTTAGAGGGACTAGCGGGAGTCGTCAATGAGCAGTTCTTC. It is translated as CATLEGLAGVVNEQFF.

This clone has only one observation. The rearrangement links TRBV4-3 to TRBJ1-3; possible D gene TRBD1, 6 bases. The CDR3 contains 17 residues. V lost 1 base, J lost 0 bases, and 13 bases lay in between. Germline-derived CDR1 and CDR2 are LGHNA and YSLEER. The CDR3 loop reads CASSQAPGGHSGNTIYF. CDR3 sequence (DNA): TGCGCCAGCAGCCAAGCCCCCGGGGGCCACTCTGGAAACACCATATATTTT.

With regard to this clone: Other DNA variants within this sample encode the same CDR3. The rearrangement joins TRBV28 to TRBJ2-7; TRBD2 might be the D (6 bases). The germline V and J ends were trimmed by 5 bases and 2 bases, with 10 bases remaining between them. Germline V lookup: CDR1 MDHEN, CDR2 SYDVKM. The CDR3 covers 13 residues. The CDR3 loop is CASSPGLPYEQYF. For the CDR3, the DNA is TGTGCCAGCAGTCCGGGACTCCCCTACGAGCAGTACTTC.

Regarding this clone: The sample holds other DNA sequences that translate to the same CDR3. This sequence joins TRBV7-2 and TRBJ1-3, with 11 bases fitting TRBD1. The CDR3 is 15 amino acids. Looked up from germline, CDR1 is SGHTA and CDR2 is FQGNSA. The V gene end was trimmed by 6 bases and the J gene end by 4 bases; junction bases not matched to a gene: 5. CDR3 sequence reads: CASSLGQGGGNTIYF. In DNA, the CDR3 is TGTGCCAGCAGTCTGGGACAGGGGGGAGGAAACACCATATATTTT.

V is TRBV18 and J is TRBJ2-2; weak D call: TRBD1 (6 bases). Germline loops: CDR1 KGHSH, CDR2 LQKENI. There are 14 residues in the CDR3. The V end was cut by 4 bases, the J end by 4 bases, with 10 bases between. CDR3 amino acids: CASSQQGSTGELFF. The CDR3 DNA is TGTGCCAGCTCACAACAGGGATCCACCGGGGAGCTGTTTTTT.

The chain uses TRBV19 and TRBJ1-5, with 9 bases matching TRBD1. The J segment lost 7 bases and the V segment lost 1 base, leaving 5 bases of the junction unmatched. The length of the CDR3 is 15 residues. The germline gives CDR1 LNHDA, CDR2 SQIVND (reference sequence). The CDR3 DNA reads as TGTGCCAGTAGTATAGGACAGGGGGGGAGCCAGCCCCAGCATTTT. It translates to CASSIGQGGSQPQHF.

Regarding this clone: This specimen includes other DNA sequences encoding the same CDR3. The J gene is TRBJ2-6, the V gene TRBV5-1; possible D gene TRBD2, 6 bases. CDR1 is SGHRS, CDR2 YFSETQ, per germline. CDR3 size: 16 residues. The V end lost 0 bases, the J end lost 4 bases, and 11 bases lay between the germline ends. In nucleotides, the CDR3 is TGCGCCAGCAGCTTGGTAGGAGGGGCAGGGGCCAACGTCCTGACTTTC. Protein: CASSLVGGAGANVLTF.

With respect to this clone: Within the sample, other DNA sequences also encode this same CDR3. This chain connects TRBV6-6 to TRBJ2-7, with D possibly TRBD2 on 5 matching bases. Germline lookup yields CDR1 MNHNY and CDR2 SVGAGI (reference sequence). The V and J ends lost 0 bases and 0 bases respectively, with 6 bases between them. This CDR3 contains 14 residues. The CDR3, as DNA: TGTGCCAGCAGTTACTCAGGGAGCTCCTACGAGCAGTACTTC. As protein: CASSYSGSSYEQYF.

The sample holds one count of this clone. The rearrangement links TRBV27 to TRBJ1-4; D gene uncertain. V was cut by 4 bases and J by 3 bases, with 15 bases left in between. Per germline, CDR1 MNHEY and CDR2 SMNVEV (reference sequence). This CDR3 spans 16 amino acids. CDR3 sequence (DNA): TGTGCCAGCAGTTCGCGGGTCCTCCGTCCTAATGAAAAACTGTTTTTT. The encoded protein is CASSSRVLRPNEKLFF.

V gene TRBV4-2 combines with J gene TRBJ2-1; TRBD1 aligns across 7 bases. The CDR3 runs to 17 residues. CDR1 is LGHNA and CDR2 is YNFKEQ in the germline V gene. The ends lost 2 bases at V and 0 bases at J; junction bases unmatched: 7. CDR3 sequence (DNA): TGTGCCAGCAGCCAAAGGGGGCTGCCGAGCTCCTACAATGAGCAGTTCTTC. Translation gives CASSQRGLPSSYNEQFF.

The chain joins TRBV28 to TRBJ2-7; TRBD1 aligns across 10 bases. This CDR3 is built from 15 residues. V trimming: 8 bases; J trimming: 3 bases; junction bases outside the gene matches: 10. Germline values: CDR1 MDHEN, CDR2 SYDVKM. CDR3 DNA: TGTGCCAGCGTGTCTGGTAGGGACAGGGGCTACGAGCAGTACTTC. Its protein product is CASVSGRDRGYEQYF.

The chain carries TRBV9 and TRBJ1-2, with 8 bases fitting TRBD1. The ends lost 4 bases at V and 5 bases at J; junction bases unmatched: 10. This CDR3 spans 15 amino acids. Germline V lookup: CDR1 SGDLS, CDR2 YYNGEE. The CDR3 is CASSPRGQGLYGYTF. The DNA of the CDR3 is TGTGCCAGCAGCCCAAGAGGACAGGGATTGTATGGCTACACCTTC.

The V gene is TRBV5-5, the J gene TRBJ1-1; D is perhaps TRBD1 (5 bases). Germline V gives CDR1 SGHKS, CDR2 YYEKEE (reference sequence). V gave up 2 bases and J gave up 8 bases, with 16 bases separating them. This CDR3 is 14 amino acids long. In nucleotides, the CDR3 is TGTGCCAGCAGCTTCGGGGACCCCCTCGGGGAAGCTTTCTTT. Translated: CASSFGDPLGEAFF.

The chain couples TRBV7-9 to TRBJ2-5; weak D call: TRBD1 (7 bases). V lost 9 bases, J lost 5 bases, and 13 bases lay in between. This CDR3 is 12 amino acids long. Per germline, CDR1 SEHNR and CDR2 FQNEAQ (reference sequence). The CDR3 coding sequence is TGTGCCAGTTCGCAGGGGGGCGAGACCCAGTACTTC. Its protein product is CASSQGGETQYF. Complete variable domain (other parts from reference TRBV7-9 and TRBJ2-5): DTGVSQNPRHKITKRGQNVTFRCDPISEHNRLYWYRQTLGQGPEFLTYFQNEAQLEKSRLLSDRFSAERPKGSFSTLEIQRTEQGDSAMYLCASSQGGETQYFGPGTRLLVL.

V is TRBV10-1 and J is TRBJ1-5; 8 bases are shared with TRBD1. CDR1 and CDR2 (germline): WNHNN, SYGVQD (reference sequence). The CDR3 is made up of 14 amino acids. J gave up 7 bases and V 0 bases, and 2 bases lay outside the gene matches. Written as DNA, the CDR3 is TGCGCCAGCAGTGAGTCACAGGGGGGACAGCCCCAGCATTTT. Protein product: CASSESQGGQPQHF.

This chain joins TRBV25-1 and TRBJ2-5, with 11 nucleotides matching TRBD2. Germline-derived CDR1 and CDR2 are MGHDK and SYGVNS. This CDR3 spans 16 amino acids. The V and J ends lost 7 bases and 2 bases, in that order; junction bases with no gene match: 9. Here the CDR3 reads CASTGAGLAVQETQYF. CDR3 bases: TGTGCCAGCACGGGTGCGGGACTAGCGGTGCAAGAGACCCAGTACTTC.

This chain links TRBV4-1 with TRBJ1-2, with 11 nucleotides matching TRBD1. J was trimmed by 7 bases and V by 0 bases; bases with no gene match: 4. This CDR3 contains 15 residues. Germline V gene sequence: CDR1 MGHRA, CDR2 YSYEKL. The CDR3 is CASSQDGQGASGYTF. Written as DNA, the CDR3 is TGCGCCAGCAGCCAAGACGGACAGGGGGCGTCTGGCTACACCTTC.